Detailed here is one T cell receptor (beta chain). This clonotype was observed a few times. Its binding antigen is unknown. No base quality information exists; no much larger clone differs at one position. The ophthalmopathy patients had moderately to severely active disease, with a Clinical Activity Score of 3 or higher, a NOSPECS grade of 4 or higher, and a disease duration of less than 3 months. Patients with other autoimmune diseases, uncontrolled infections, pregnancy or lactation were excluded from the study. Clinical symptoms, serum thyroxine, TRAb, thyroid ultrasound and orbital computed tomography were used for diagnosis. Ficoll-Paque density gradient centrifugation was used to isolate PBMCs from about 10 ml of fresh peripheral blood. Total RNA was extracted using Trizol reagent, and RNA quality was checked on an Agilent 2100 Bioanalyzer. The sample originates from a study of Graves' ophthalmopathy and Graves' hyperthyroidism (dated by TCRdb to the late 2010s). About the study as a whole: Peripheral blood was collected at initial diagnosis, prior to any treatment. An independent validation cohort comprised 18 hyperthyroidism patients and roughly 15 patients who later progressed from hyperthyroidism to ophthalmopathy. In a handful of hyperthyroidism patients, the T-cell repertoire of thyroid tissue was compared with the T-cell repertoire of blood. To explore V-J signatures that distinguish ophthalmopathy from hyperthyroidism, a discovery set of around 100 patients was enrolled, made up of around 40 with ophthalmopathy and some 56 with stable hyperthyroidism. Once sampling was done, hyperthyroidism patients were given methimazole at a starting dose of 30 mg daily, while ophthalmopathy patients were given high-dose intravenous methylprednisolone. To tell Graves' ophthalmopathy apart from Graves' hyperthyroidism, and to predict which patients would progress to ophthalmopathy, the study relied on TCR beta repertoire signatures. In total, around 140 blood samples were TCR-sequenced: some 43 ophthalmopathy, roughly 77 hyperthyroidism and some 17 hyperthyroidism-to-ophthalmopathy patients. On the study overall, not on this receptor specifically: Most expanded thyroid clonotypes with a frequency above 0.001 also appeared in blood, which suggests that blood repertoires may reflect the immune response in the thyroid. No statistical method was used to set the sample size in advance, and the investigators knew which group each participant was assigned to. In validation, the model predicted ophthalmopathy progression with nearly 71% sensitivity and approximately 75% specificity; roughly 12 predicted patients were CT-confirmed with GO in a median of around 6 months. In cross-validation, the 13-signature model distinguished ophthalmopathy from stable hyperthyroidism with about 89% sensitivity and roughly 84% specificity, while in the test set the corresponding values were approximately 80% and 75%.

The CDR3 numbers 13 residues from cysteine through phenylalanine. This entry keeps only the CDR3 DNA: 39 bases, framed from base 1. V sheds 6 bases and J sheds 0 bases, leaving 8 bases between their ends. Looking up the germline V gene yields CDR1 MNHNS and CDR2 SASEGT. For repertoire sequencing, the TCR beta CDR3 regions were amplified from RNA transcripts. HTBI primers and the Qiagen OneStep RT-PCR kit were used in a first-round RT-PCR, which was followed by a second-round multiplex PCR, size selection and purification. Sequencing of the libraries was carried out on an Illumina HiSeq2000 in paired-end mode with 100 bp reads. For the original study's pipeline: SOAPnuke was used to process the reads, removing any read that contained adapters or uncalled bases, had a mean Phred below 15, or lacked an exact match to the constant primer or identifier. High-quality paired reads were merged with COPE v1.2.5. Unique nucleotide sequences were defined as clonotypes and aligned to IMGT TRB V, D and J references using MiTCR v1.1. Only V-J combinations with frequency above 0.0001 were analysed, covering 99.2% of repertoires. For each V-J combination, a TCR clonal expansion and chaos score was defined as the ratio of F50 clonal expansion to chaos observed in the TCRdist matrix. Welch's t-statistics and random forest were used to reduce the features to about a dozen V-J combinations, which were then used as input to a naive Bayes classifier. The similarity between thyroid and blood repertoires was quantified using the Morisita-Horn index. TCRdb handled the public reads itself, with Q25 trimming in fastp and clone calling in MiXCR, and kept productive beta chains. Rows with a matching CDR3 protein are joined into one entry that keeps the most common DNA and genes. The V and J calls, along with clone size, are taken from TCRdb and not from the paper's own processing. Within this sample are about 340,000 distinct CDR3 sequences, with roughly 15% of them counted one time only. The ten largest account for around an eighth of the sample.

The TCR originated in an adult man with Graves' ophthalmopathy. The chain links TRBV6-1 with TRBJ2-5, with the D segment identity uncertain. The sequenced sample consisted of peripheral blood. The CDR3 protein is CASSGPYQETQYF. The DNA is as follows: TGTGCCAGCAGCGGACCGTACCAAGAGACCCAGTACTTC.